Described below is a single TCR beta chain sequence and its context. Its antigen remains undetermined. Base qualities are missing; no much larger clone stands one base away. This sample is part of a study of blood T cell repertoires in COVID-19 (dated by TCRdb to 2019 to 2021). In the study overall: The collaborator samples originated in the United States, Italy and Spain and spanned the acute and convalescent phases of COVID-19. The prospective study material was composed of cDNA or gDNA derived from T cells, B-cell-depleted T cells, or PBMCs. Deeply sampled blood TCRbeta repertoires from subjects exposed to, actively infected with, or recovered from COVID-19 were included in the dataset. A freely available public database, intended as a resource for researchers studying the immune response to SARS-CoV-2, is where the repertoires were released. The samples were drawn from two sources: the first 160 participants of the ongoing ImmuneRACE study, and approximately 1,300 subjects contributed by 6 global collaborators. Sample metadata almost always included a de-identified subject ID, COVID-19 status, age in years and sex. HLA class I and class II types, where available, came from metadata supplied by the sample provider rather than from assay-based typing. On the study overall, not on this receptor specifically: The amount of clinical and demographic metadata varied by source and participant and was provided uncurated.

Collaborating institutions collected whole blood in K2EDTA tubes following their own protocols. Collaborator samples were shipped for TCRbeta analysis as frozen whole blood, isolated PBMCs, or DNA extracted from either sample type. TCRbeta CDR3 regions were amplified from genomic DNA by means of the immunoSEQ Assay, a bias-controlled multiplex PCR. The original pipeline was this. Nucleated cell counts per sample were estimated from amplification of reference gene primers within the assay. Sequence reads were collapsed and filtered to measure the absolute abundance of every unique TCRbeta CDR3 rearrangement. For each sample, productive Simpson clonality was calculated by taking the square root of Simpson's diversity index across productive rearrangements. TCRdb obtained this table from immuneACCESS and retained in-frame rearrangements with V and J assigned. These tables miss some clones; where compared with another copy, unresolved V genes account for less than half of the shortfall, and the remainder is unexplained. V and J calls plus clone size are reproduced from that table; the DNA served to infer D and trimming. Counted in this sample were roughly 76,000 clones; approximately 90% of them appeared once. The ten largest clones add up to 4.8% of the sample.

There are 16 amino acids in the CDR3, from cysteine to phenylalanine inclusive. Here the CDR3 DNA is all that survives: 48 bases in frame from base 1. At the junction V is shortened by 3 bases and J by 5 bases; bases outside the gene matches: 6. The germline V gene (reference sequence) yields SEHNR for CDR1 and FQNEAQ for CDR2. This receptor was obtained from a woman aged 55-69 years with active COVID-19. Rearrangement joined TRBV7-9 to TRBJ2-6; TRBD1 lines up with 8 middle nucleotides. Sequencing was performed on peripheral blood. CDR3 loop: CASSFGQGAWANVLTF. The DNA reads TGTGCCAGCAGCTTCGGCCAGGGGGCTTGGGCCAACGTCCTGACTTTC. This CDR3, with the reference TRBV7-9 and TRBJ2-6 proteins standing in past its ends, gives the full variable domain DTGVSQNPRHKITKRGQNVTFRCDPISEHNRLYWYRQTLGQGPEFLTYFQNEAQLEKSRLLSDRFSAERPKGSFSTLEIQRTEQGDSAMYLCASSFGQGAWANVLTFGAGSRLTVL.